This entry lists 29 T cell receptor beta chains sequenced from one sample in a study of blood T cell repertoires in COVID-19. The data were produced by immunoSEQ multiplex PCR, yet TCRdb's version contains in-frame clones alone and is incomplete. The sample consists of around 170,000 clones, roughly four fifths of them appearing once. The sample comprised peripheral blood. These receptors were collected from a middle-aged woman with acute or convalescent COVID-19.

This clone has only a few counts. The CDR3 here is CASSSPSRGLQLSYEQYF. In DNA form, the CDR3 reads TGTGCCAGCAGCTCTCCGAGTCGCGGCCTTCAGCTGTCCTACGAGCAGTACTTC. The genes are TRBV7-8 and TRBJ2-7; D gene uncertain. V lost 4 bases and J lost 1, with 23 bases in between. CDR3 length: 18 residues. Germline lookup yields CDR1 SGHVS and CDR2 FQNEAQ.

A remark on this clone: Other DNA sequences within the sample encode an identical CDR3. The chain combines TRBV5-1 with TRBJ1-1, with no clear D. This CDR3 spans 13 amino acids. Per the germline V gene, CDR1 is SGHRS and CDR2 is YFSETQ. Trimming left V 1 base short and J 3 bases short, with 7 bases between. The CDR3 coding sequence is TGCGCCAGCAGCTTGAAATTAGACACTGAAGCTTTCTTT. The encoded protein is CASSLKLDTEAFF. Looking up the rest from reference TRBV5-1 and TRBJ1-1 gives the full variable domain: KAGVTQTPRYLIKTRGQQVTLSCSPISGHRSVSWYQQTPGQGLQFLFEYFSETQRNKGNFPGRFSGRQFSNSRSEMNVSTLELGDSALYLCASSLKLDTEAFFGQGTRLTVV.

This chain links TRBV12-3 or TRBV12-4 with TRBJ1-2; the match to TRBD1 covers 7 bases. With V trimmed by 2 bases and J by 7 bases, 4 bases remained unmatched. CDR3 length: 13 residues. The chain's CDR3 is CASSLTGTVGYTF. CDR3 DNA: TGTGCCAGCAGTTTAACCGGGACAGTTGGCTACACCTTC.

The CDR3 nucleotides read TGTGCCAGCAGCGCCGAACCCGGGACAGGGGGAGAGACCCAGTACTTC. It codes for CASSAEPGTGGETQYF. This rearrangement joins TRBV9 to TRBJ2-5; TRBD1 matches at 11 bases. CDR3 length equals 16 residues. J was trimmed by 4 bases and V by 3 bases; bases with no gene match: 8. Per the germline V gene, CDR1 is SGDLS and CDR2 is YYNGEE.

This chain uses TRBV29-1 with TRBJ2-7; 9 positions match TRBD1. With 4 bases clipped from V and 5 bases from J, the junction kept 21 bases outside the gene matches. The germline V gene has CDR1 SQVTM and CDR2 ANQGSEA. This CDR3 is built from 18 residues. The CDR3 reads CSVGGFRGQGKSEDEQYF. CDR3 nucleotides: TGCAGCGTTGGGGGGTTTAGGGGACAGGGTAAGTCTGAGGACGAGCAGTACTTC.

The chain links TRBV6-5 to TRBJ2-2; 8 nucleotides agree with TRBD2. This CDR3 region has 14 residues. J gave up 0 bases and V 8 bases, and 2 bases lay outside the gene matches. Germline lookup yields CDR1 MNHEY and CDR2 SVGAGI. CDR3 bases: TGTGCCAGCCAGGGACTAGCGAACACCGGGGAGCTGTTTTTT. Its protein product is CASQGLANTGELFF.

The chain employs TRBV30 and TRBJ1-5, with TRBD1 matching 12 bases. From germline, CDR1 is GTSNPN and CDR2 SVGIG (reference sequence). The CDR3 has 15 amino acids. Unmatched junction bases numbered 5, after V lost 2 bases and J lost 6 bases. CDR3 sequence: CAWSTGQGAGQPQHF. CDR3 sequence (DNA): TGTGCCTGGAGTACGGGACAGGGGGCTGGTCAGCCCCAGCATTTT.

The CDR3 bases are TGCGCCAGCACCTTGACGAGGTTCAGGGTCCGGCCCCAGCATTTT. It encodes CASTLTRFRVRPQHF. The chain employs TRBV4-1 and TRBJ1-5; tentatively, D is TRBD1 (5 bases). Germline CDR1 is MGHRA and CDR2 is YSYEKL. CDR3 length: 15 amino acids. Trimming removed 7 bases from V and 9 bases from J, with 22 bases in between.

This clone is a singleton in its sample. The gene calls are TRBV6-5 and TRBJ2-7; D is undetermined. CDR1 is MNHEY, CDR2 SVGAGI, per germline. The germline V and J ends were trimmed by 2 bases and 3 bases, with 2 bases remaining between them. CDR3 length: 11 residues. CDR3 sequence reads: CASSYRYEQYF. In nucleotides, the CDR3 is TGTGCCAGCAGTTACCGCTACGAGCAGTACTTC.

The V and J genes are TRBV12-5 and TRBJ1-1; a possible D gene is TRBD1 (6 bases). The CDR3 runs to 13 residues. Germline CDR1 reads LGHNT; CDR2 reads FRNRAP. Trimming removed 6 bases from V and 4 bases from J, with 12 bases in between. DNA for the CDR3: TGTGCTAGTGGCATGAGAGGGGGCACTGAAGCTTTCTTT. This gives the protein CASGMRGGTEAFF.

The V and J genes are TRBV27 and TRBJ1-6; D not resolved. CDR3 length: 15 residues. V was trimmed by 4 bases and J by 8 bases, leaving 15 bases between them. Germline V gene sequence: CDR1 MNHEY, CDR2 SMNVEV (reference sequence). The CDR3 protein is CASSYLDGGDSPLHF. The CDR3 DNA sequence: TGTGCCAGCAGTTACCTTGACGGAGGCGATTCACCCCTCCACTTT.

The chain uses TRBV5-1 and TRBJ2-5; TRBD2 might be the D (7 bases). Trimming shortened V by 1 base and J by 0 bases, and 19 bases separated the two germline ends. The germline CDR1 and CDR2 sequences are SGHRS and YFSETQ. The CDR3 is 18 residues long. The CDR3 DNA reads as TGCGCCAGCAGCTTGATGGTGGGAGGGGGGAAGTACCAAGAGACCCAGTACTTC. It codes for CASSLMVGGGKYQETQYF. Filled out from reference TRBV5-1 and TRBJ2-5, the complete variable domain reads KAGVTQTPRYLIKTRGQQVTLSCSPISGHRSVSWYQQTPGQGLQFLFEYFSETQRNKGNFPGRFSGRQFSNSRSEMNVSTLELGDSALYLCASSLMVGGGKYQETQYFGPGTRLLVL.

The chain links TRBV6-1 to TRBJ2-2, with TRBD2 identical over 7 bases. Germline V gene data show CDR1 as MNHNS and CDR2 as SASEGT. CDR3 length: 19 residues. The J segment lost 9 bases and the V segment lost 2 bases, leaving 21 bases of the junction unmatched. CDR3 in amino acids: CASSERAPGEGSNRRELFF. CDR3 bases: TGTGCCAGCAGTGAACGAGCCCCCGGGGAGGGTTCTAATCGCCGGGAGCTGTTTTTT.

The chain is built from TRBV7-8 and TRBJ1-2; TRBD1 aligns across 8 bases. Germline V gene lookup returns CDR1 SGHVS and CDR2 FQNEAQ. CDR3 size: 16 residues. Trimming removed 5 bases from V and 3 bases from J; junction bases left unmatched: 11. The CDR3 reads CASSKYDRGADYGYTF. The CDR3 nucleotides are TGTGCCAGCAGCAAATATGACAGGGGAGCCGACTATGGCTACACCTTC.

This clone was seen only once. The chain has TRBV6-1 and TRBJ1-4, with a weak D call TRBD1 (5 bases). The V end lost 6 bases, the J end lost 8 bases, and 19 bases lay between the germline ends. CDR3 size: 15 residues. Germline-derived CDR1 and CDR2 are MNHNS and SASEGT. This CDR3 reads CASSLGGTGGEKLFF. The CDR3 DNA sequence: TGTGCCAGCAGCCTGGGGGGGACCGGGGGAGAAAAACTGTTTTTT.

This chain connects TRBV9 to TRBJ1-1; 7 bases map to TRBD1. The CDR3 length is 14 residues. CDR1 SGDLS and CDR2 YYNGEE come from the germline V gene. The J segment lost 0 bases and the V segment lost 2 bases, leaving 1 base of the junction unmatched. The CDR3 loop is CASSVDRLNTEAFF. In DNA form, the CDR3 reads TGTGCCAGCAGCGTGGACAGGCTGAACACTGAAGCTTTCTTT.

The chain is built from TRBV28 and TRBJ2-2; 11 nucleotides line up with TRBD2. Germline CDR1 reads MDHEN; CDR2 reads SYDVKM. This CDR3 has 18 amino acids. Losses at the gene ends were 2 bases for V and 4 bases for J; bases not matched to a gene: 9. The CDR3 sequence is CASSLGIAGGPGTGELFF. For the CDR3, the DNA is TGTGCCAGCAGTTTAGGGATAGCGGGGGGGCCGGGCACCGGGGAGCTGTTTTTT. Complete variable domain (other parts from reference TRBV28 and TRBJ2-2): DVKVTQSSRYLVKRTGEKVFLECVQDMDHENMFWYRQDPGLGLRLIYFSYDVKMKEKGDIPEGYSVSREKKERFSLILESASTNQTSMYLCASSLGIAGGPGTGELFFGEGSRLTVL.

V usage is TRBV15 and J usage is TRBJ2-1; the D is unclear. V was clipped by 1 base and J by 8 bases, with 12 bases between them. Germline CDR1 is LNHNV and CDR2 is YYDKDF (reference sequence). The CDR3 extends over 14 amino acids. This chain's CDR3 is CATSRVRASDEQFF. The CDR3 nucleotides are TGTGCCACCAGCAGAGTTAGAGCGTCGGATGAGCAGTTCTTC.

Many counts were recorded for this clone. The chain joins TRBV24-1 to TRBJ2-2; tentative D call: TRBD1 (6 bases). Germline V gene sequence: CDR1 KGHDR, CDR2 SFDVKD. Trimming took off 4 bases at V and 0 bases at J, with 11 bases between the two ends. CDR3 length: 16 residues. In nucleotides, the CDR3 is TGTGCCACCAGTGACCAGGGGCCAACGAACACCGGGGAGCTGTTTTTT. Amino acid sequence: CATSDQGPTNTGELFF.

J is TRBJ1-2 and V is TRBV7-3; perhaps TRBD1 as D (5 bases). With 6 bases removed from V and 8 bases from J, the gap between germline ends came to 16 bases. CDR1 is SGHTA and CDR2 is FQGTGA in the germline V gene. The length of the CDR3 is 13 residues. The CDR3 reads CASSYTGLEGYTF. The CDR3, as DNA: TGTGCCAGCAGTTACACAGGCCTTGAGGGCTACACCTTC.

This chain uses TRBV18 with TRBJ1-4; D unclear. This CDR3 comprises 15 residues. The V gene's germline CDR1 is KGHSH and CDR2 LQKENI. Deletions cut 0 bases from V and 3 bases from J, with 8 bases between. CDR3 protein: CASSPPSAANEKLFF. The CDR3 DNA is TGTGCCAGCTCACCACCGAGCGCGGCTAATGAAAAACTGTTTTTT.

This clone was recorded once. The chain carries TRBV2 and TRBJ2-2; TRBD1 agrees at 7 bases. Per germline, CDR1 SNHLY and CDR2 FYNNEI. The CDR3 has 14 amino acids. The trim removed 2 bases at V and 3 bases at J, leaving 0 bases unmatched. DNA for the CDR3: TGTGCCAGCAGTGAACAGGGGGACACCGGGGAGCTGTTTTTT. Translation gives CASSEQGDTGELFF.

This chain joins TRBV27 and TRBJ2-1; no reliable D call. The germline V gene encodes CDR1 MNHEY and CDR2 SMNVEV (reference sequence). Trimming pared 6 bases from V and 9 bases from J, leaving 9 bases between. This CDR3 has 11 residues. The CDR3 reads CASSSFLEQFF. The DNA of the CDR3 is TGTGCCAGCAGCTCCTTTCTTGAGCAGTTCTTC.

This chain links TRBV6-5 with TRBJ1-5; no reliable D call. Germline CDR1 is MNHEY and CDR2 is SVGAGI. V was pared by 2 bases and J by 4 bases, with 6 bases between. The CDR3 is 13 amino acids. CDR3 nucleotides: TGTGCCAGCAGTTACGGTAGAAATCAGCCCCAGCATTTT. Its translation is CASSYGRNQPQHF.

J is TRBJ2-6 and V is TRBV24-1; 7 bases map to TRBD2. J lost 2 bases, V lost 3 bases, and 0 bases had no gene match. CDR1 is KGHDR, CDR2 SFDVKD, per germline. CDR3 length equals 15 residues. The CDR3 sequence: CATSDAGAGANVLTF. The CDR3 DNA reads TGTGCCACCAGTGATGCGGGGGCTGGGGCCAACGTCCTGACTTTC.

This clone was detected a few times. V gene TRBV28 combines with J gene TRBJ1-1; D is ambiguous. The V gene's germline CDR1 is MDHEN and CDR2 SYDVKM. V was cut by 5 bases and J by 1 base, with 11 bases left in between. The CDR3 is 14 residues long. The CDR3 DNA follows: TGTGCCAGCAGTCCCGCAGATGGGAACACTGAAGCTTTCTTT. The encoded protein is CASSPADGNTEAFF.

The chain couples TRBV9 to TRBJ1-2; D is undetermined. The CDR3 extends over 13 amino acids. Germline V gene sequence: CDR1 SGDLS, CDR2 YYNGEE. The V end lost 1 base, the J end lost 6 bases, and 10 bases lay between the germline ends. CDR3: CASSVTMGHGYTF. CDR3 sequence (DNA): TGTGCCAGCAGCGTAACCATGGGCCATGGCTACACCTTC. Variable domain in full (rest from reference TRBV9 and TRBJ1-2): DSGVTQTPKHLITATGQRVTLRCSPRSGDLSVYWYQQSLDQGLQFLIQYYNGEERAKGNILERFSAQQFPDLHSELNLSSLELGDSALYFCASSVTMGHGYTFGSGTRLTVV.

This rearrangement joins TRBV14 to TRBJ1-5; 8 positions match TRBD1. There are 14 residues in the CDR3. CDR1 is SGHDN and CDR2 is FVKESK in the germline V gene. After removal of 4 bases from V and 5 bases from J, the junction contained 4 bases not matched to a gene. This CDR3 reads CASSRGQGDQPQHF. The CDR3 region has the DNA TGTGCCAGCAGCCGCGGACAGGGCGATCAGCCCCAGCATTTT.

The rearrangement links TRBV10-3 to TRBJ2-1; D is undetermined. V was pared by 4 bases and J by 8 bases, with 9 bases between. CDR1 and CDR2 from the germline V gene are ENHRY and SYGVKD. This CDR3 is 12 amino acids long. The CDR3 spells CAISGTEDEQFF. DNA of the CDR3: TGTGCCATCAGTGGTACCGAGGATGAGCAGTTCTTC.